A selection of T cell receptor beta chains follows, all from one sample in a study of blood T cell repertoires in COVID-19. The data were produced by immunoSEQ multiplex PCR, yet TCRdb's version contains in-frame clones alone and is incomplete. The table has roughly 250,000 clones, approximately 90% seen once; the top ten hold approximately 0.84%. The sample consisted of peripheral blood. Receptors were obtained from a man aged 25 to 40 with acute or convalescent COVID-19. Both conserved end residues are part of each CDR3. D genes are given only for firm matches. Not all rows give a size; the values are once, few, many and, for expanded clones, a class.

V gene: TRBV28
D gene: NA
clone size: once
J gene: TRBJ2-3
CDR3 DNA: TGTGCCAGCAGTGGTGGGGGGGCTACAGATACGCAGTATTTT
CDR3 protein: CASSGGGATDTQYF

V gene: TRBV6-1
D gene: NA
clone size: once
J gene: TRBJ1-1
CDR3 DNA: TGTGCCAGCAGTGAAGGACAGCTGGTATCTTTCTTT
CDR3 protein: CASSEGQLVSFF

V gene: TRBV27
D gene: TRBD1
clone size: NA
J gene: TRBJ1-4
CDR3 DNA: TGTGCCAGCAGCCCCCTCTCAGGGGGCGAAAAACTGTTTTTT
CDR3 protein: CASSPLSGGEKLFF

V gene: TRBV12-3/TRBV12-4
D gene: NA
clone size: NA
J gene: TRBJ2-7
CDR3 DNA: TGTGCCAGCAGTTTCACTGTTTACGAGCAGTACTTC
CDR3 protein: CASSFTVYEQYF

V gene: TRBV14
D gene: NA
clone size: NA
J gene: TRBJ1-2
CDR3 DNA: TGTGCCAGCAGCCAAGTCCGCAGGGGAGGCTACACCTTC
CDR3 protein: CASSQVRRGGYTF

V gene: TRBV6-5
D gene: NA
clone size: NA
J gene: TRBJ2-4
CDR3 DNA: TGTGCCAGCATGCGTGCAGGGGCCAAAAACATTCAGTACTTC
CDR3 protein: CASMRAGAKNIQYF

V gene: TRBV27
D gene: TRBD2
clone size: NA
J gene: TRBJ2-1
CDR3 DNA: TGTGCCAGCAGTTCGGGACTAGCGGGAGCGATACGCTCCTACAATGAGCAGTTCTTC
CDR3 protein: CASSSGLAGAIRSYNEQFF

V gene: TRBV6-6
D gene: TRBD1
clone size: NA
J gene: TRBJ2-7
CDR3 DNA: TGTGCCAGCAGTTCCCGCGACAGGGGTTCCCTCGAGCAGTACTTC
CDR3 protein: CASSSRDRGSLEQYF

V gene: TRBV6-1
D gene: NA
clone size: NA
J gene: TRBJ2-2
CDR3 DNA: TGTGCCAGCAGTGAAGCGGTGGCCGTCGGGGAGCTGTTTTTT
CDR3 protein: CASSEAVAVGELFF

V gene: TRBV3-1/TRBV3-2
D gene: TRBD2
clone size: NA
J gene: TRBJ2-1
CDR3 DNA: TGTGCCAGCAGCCACCCTAGCGGAGTCAATGAGCAGTTCTTC
CDR3 protein: CASSHPSGVNEQFF

V gene: TRBV7-9
D gene: TRBD1
clone size: NA
J gene: TRBJ1-5
CDR3 DNA: TGTGCCAGCAGCCCGGGACAGGGAATTCAGCCCCAGCATTTT
CDR3 protein: CASSPGQGIQPQHF

V gene: TRBV5-1
D gene: NA
clone size: NA
J gene: TRBJ1-1
CDR3 DNA: TGCGCCAGCAGCTTGGTTACGGTGAACACTGAAGCTTTCTTT
CDR3 protein: CASSLVTVNTEAFF

V gene: TRBV28
D gene: NA
clone size: NA
J gene: TRBJ2-7
CDR3 DNA: TGTGCCAGCAGCCCCCGCTGGCGGGGACCCTACGAGCAGTACTTC
CDR3 protein: CASSPRWRGPYEQYF

V gene: TRBV5-4
D gene: TRBD2
clone size: NA
J gene: TRBJ2-3
CDR3 DNA: TGTGCCAGCAGCTTGGCGCGGGGGGGCCGCGGAGATACGCAGTATTTT
CDR3 protein: CASSLARGGRGDTQYF

V gene: TRBV5-1
D gene: NA
clone size: NA
J gene: TRBJ1-2
CDR3 DNA: TGCGCCAGCAGCTTGGAACGGGAAGGCGGCTACACCTTC
CDR3 protein: CASSLEREGGYTF

V gene: TRBV5-1
D gene: NA
clone size: NA
J gene: TRBJ2-7
CDR3 DNA: TGCGCCAGCAGCTTGATTCCCACGGGGGAGCAGTACTTC
CDR3 protein: CASSLIPTGEQYF

V gene: TRBV30
D gene: NA
clone size: few
J gene: TRBJ2-2
CDR3 DNA: TGTGCCTGGAGTGTACCCCAAGCCAAGATGTTTTTT
CDR3 protein: CAWSVPQAKMFF

V gene: TRBV28
D gene: TRBD1
clone size: NA
J gene: TRBJ1-5
CDR3 DNA: TGTGCCAGCAGACAACCGGGACAGGGGTATCAGCCCCAGCATTTT
CDR3 protein: CASRQPGQGYQPQHF

V gene: TRBV5-4
D gene: TRBD1
clone size: NA
J gene: TRBJ1-1
CDR3 DNA: TGTGCCAGCAGCTCCCGAGACAGGGGGCGCGAAAACACTGAAGCTTTCTTT
CDR3 protein: CASSSRDRGRENTEAFF

V gene: TRBV11-2
D gene: NA
clone size: few
J gene: TRBJ1-3
CDR3 DNA: TGTGCCAGCAGTCCAACAGAGTACTCTGGAAACACCATATATTTT
CDR3 protein: CASSPTEYSGNTIYF

V gene: TRBV19
D gene: NA
clone size: NA
J gene: TRBJ2-1
CDR3 DNA: TGTGCCAGTAGTATAGAGCAGACAGCCAACAATGAGCAGTTCTTC
CDR3 protein: CASSIEQTANNEQFF

V gene: TRBV6-5
D gene: NA
clone size: NA
J gene: TRBJ2-3
CDR3 DNA: TGTGCCAGCCGCGGGTACGGGTATCGGCCCGATACGCAGTATTTT
CDR3 protein: CASRGYGYRPDTQYF

V gene: TRBV28
D gene: TRBD2
clone size: NA
J gene: TRBJ2-1
CDR3 DNA: TGTGCCACCATAACCTTTAGCGGGAGCTATGAGCAGTTCTTC
CDR3 protein: CATITFSGSYEQFF

V gene: TRBV5-1
D gene: TRBD2
clone size: NA
J gene: TRBJ2-1
CDR3 DNA: TGCGCCAGCAGCTTGGCGCCGGGAGGGCCCTACAATGAGCAGTTCTTC
CDR3 protein: CASSLAPGGPYNEQFF

V gene: TRBV5-4
D gene: NA
clone size: few
J gene: TRBJ2-7
CDR3 DNA: TGTGCCAGCAGCCAACCGGGAGTTTACGAGCAGTACTTC
CDR3 protein: CASSQPGVYEQYF

V gene: TRBV6-5
D gene: TRBD1
clone size: NA
J gene: TRBJ1-2
CDR3 DNA: TGTGCCAGCAGTTGGGGACAGGGGCTCTATGGCTACACCTTC
CDR3 protein: CASSWGQGLYGYTF

V gene: TRBV30
D gene: TRBD1
clone size: NA
J gene: TRBJ1-6
CDR3 DNA: TGTGCCTGGAGCCGTGGAGGGGGCTTACACAATTCACCCCTCCACTTT
CDR3 protein: CAWSRGGGLHNSPLHF

V gene: TRBV29-1
D gene: NA
clone size: NA
J gene: TRBJ1-2
CDR3 DNA: TGCAGCGTTGATGGGGCAGCCTATGGCTACACCTTC
CDR3 protein: CSVDGAAYGYTF

V gene: TRBV5-1
D gene: NA
clone size: NA
J gene: TRBJ2-1
CDR3 DNA: TGCGCCAGCAGCACCACGCAGGGTAGCCCCAGATACAATGAGCAGTTCTTC
CDR3 protein: CASSTTQGSPRYNEQFF

V gene: TRBV27
D gene: TRBD2
clone size: NA
J gene: TRBJ2-7
CDR3 DNA: TGTGCCAGCAGTTTACCCCCCGGGGGGGAGCAGTACTTC
CDR3 protein: CASSLPPGGEQYF

V gene: TRBV3-1/TRBV3-2
D gene: NA
clone size: NA
J gene: TRBJ1-5
CDR3 DNA: TGTGCCAGCAGCCAAGAGTACACGTATCAGCCCCAGCATTTT
CDR3 protein: CASSQEYTYQPQHF

V gene: TRBV5-1
D gene: TRBD2
clone size: NA
J gene: TRBJ2-3
CDR3 DNA: TGCGCCAGCAGCTTGGGGACTAGCGGGGGGAGCACAGATACGCAGTATTTT
CDR3 protein: CASSLGTSGGSTDTQYF

V gene: TRBV27
D gene: NA
clone size: NA
J gene: TRBJ2-1
CDR3 DNA: TGTGCCAGCAGTTTGCGCAATGAGCAGTTCTTC
CDR3 protein: CASSLRNEQFF

V gene: TRBV12-5
D gene: TRBD1
clone size: NA
J gene: TRBJ2-3
CDR3 DNA: TGTGCTACTGCCCAGGGACAGGGGCCAGATACGCAGTATTTT
CDR3 protein: CATAQGQGPDTQYF

V gene: TRBV30
D gene: NA
clone size: NA
J gene: TRBJ1-2
CDR3 DNA: TGTGCCTGGAGTTACAGTATCTATGGCTACACCTTC
CDR3 protein: CAWSYSIYGYTF

V gene: TRBV27
D gene: TRBD1
clone size: NA
J gene: TRBJ2-4
CDR3 DNA: TGTGCCAGCAGGCCACAGGGGGTAGGAAAAAACATTCAGTACTTC
CDR3 protein: CASRPQGVGKNIQYF

V gene: TRBV6-5
D gene: NA
clone size: NA
J gene: TRBJ2-2
CDR3 DNA: TGTGCCAGCAGTTACAGTTCCAGCGCGGGCGGGGAGCTGTTTTTT
CDR3 protein: CASSYSSSAGGELFF

V gene: TRBV5-4
D gene: NA
clone size: NA
J gene: TRBJ2-7
CDR3 DNA: TGTGCCAGCAGCTTGGCCAAACAGGGAAGGAACTACGAGCAGTACTTC
CDR3 protein: CASSLAKQGRNYEQYF

V gene: TRBV6-5
D gene: NA
clone size: NA
J gene: TRBJ1-6
CDR3 DNA: TGTGCCAGCAGGCCCCTCAGGGATTCACCCCTCCACTTT
CDR3 protein: CASRPLRDSPLHF

V gene: TRBV7-3
D gene: TRBD2
clone size: NA
J gene: TRBJ2-1
CDR3 DNA: TGTGCCAGCAGCTTTCGGCAGCGGGGGGTATACAATGAGCAGTTCTTC
CDR3 protein: CASSFRQRGVYNEQFF

V gene: TRBV7-2
D gene: NA
clone size: once
J gene: TRBJ2-3
CDR3 DNA: TGTGCCAGCAGCTTTGGCGGAAGCACAGATACGCAGTATTTT
CDR3 protein: CASSFGGSTDTQYF

V gene: TRBV28
D gene: TRBD2
clone size: NA
J gene: TRBJ2-3
CDR3 DNA: TGTGCCAGCAGTTTGCAAGCGGGATCTGGAGATACGCAGTATTTT
CDR3 protein: CASSLQAGSGDTQYF

V gene: TRBV19
D gene: NA
clone size: NA
J gene: TRBJ1-2
CDR3 DNA: TGTGCCACCAGGGAACGCGGGGGAGGAACAGCTAACTATGGCTACACCTTC
CDR3 protein: CATRERGGGTANYGYTF

V gene: TRBV5-1
D gene: TRBD1
clone size: NA
J gene: TRBJ2-1
CDR3 DNA: TGCGCCAGCAGATCGAACACAGGGGGCAGGGATGAGCAGTTCTTC
CDR3 protein: CASRSNTGGRDEQFF

V gene: TRBV28
D gene: TRBD1
clone size: NA
J gene: TRBJ1-2
CDR3 DNA: TGTGCCAGCCGTTACGCTGGACAGGGGTTTGGGGGCTACACCTTC
CDR3 protein: CASRYAGQGFGGYTF

V gene: TRBV19
D gene: NA
clone size: NA
J gene: TRBJ1-4
CDR3 DNA: TGTGCCAGTACCCATGGATATTATTTAGGGAGTGAAAAACTGTTTTTT
CDR3 protein: CASTHGYYLGSEKLFF